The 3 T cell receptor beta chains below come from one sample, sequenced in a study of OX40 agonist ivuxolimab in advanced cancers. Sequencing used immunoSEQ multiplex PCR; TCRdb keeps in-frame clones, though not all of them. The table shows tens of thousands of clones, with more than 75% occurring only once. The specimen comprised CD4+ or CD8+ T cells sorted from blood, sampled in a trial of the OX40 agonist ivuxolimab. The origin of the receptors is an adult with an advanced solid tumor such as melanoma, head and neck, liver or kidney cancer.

In nucleotides, the CDR3 is TGTGCCAGCAGCTTAAGGTCTGGATGGGATACGCAGTATTTT. This encodes CASSLRSGWDTQYF. J is TRBJ2-3 and V is TRBV7-8; no clear D gene. Germline lookup yields CDR1 SGHVS and CDR2 FQNEAQ. The CDR3 has 14 amino acids. The V end lost 2 bases, the J end lost 6 bases, and 12 bases lay between the germline ends.

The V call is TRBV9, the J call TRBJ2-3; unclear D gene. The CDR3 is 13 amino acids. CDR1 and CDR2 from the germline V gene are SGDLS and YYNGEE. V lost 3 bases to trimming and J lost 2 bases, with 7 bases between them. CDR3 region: CASSATNTDTQYF. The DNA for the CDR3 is TGTGCCAGCAGCGCTACAAACACAGATACGCAGTATTTT.

The CDR3 DNA is TGCGCCAGCAGCTTGGCCGTCAACGGGATTGAGATCGAAAAACTGTTTTTT. Protein product: CASSLAVNGIEIEKLFF. This chain joins TRBV5-1 and TRBJ1-4; D is uncertain. This CDR3 is 17 amino acids long. Trimming removed 0 bases at V and 8 bases at J, with 20 bases between. From germline, CDR1 is SGHRS and CDR2 YFSETQ.